What follows is one TCR beta chain and its context. In the original workflow: Amplification of reference gene primers was used by the study to estimate nucleated cell counts. Profiled with immunoSEQ multiplex PCR; TCRdb holds only in-frame clones, not every one. That table furnishes V, J and clone size, whereas the DNA furnished D and trimming. The profile covers roughly 100,000 clones, with roughly 82% appearing a single time and approximately 4.5% taken by the ten largest. These data are taken from a study of blood T cell repertoires in COVID-19. Study in general: The origin of the acute and convalescent COVID-19 samples was the United States, Italy and Spain. PBMCs, B-cell-depleted T cells, or T cells were the source of the cDNA or gDNA that made up the material.

Germline trimming cut 3 bases from V and 3 bases from J; bases unmatched to any gene: 7. There are 17 residues in the CDR3. The germline gives CDR1 MNHEY, CDR2 SMNVEV (reference sequence). The receptor comes from a human donor in a cohort sampled during active COVID-19. Sequenced material: peripheral blood. The rearrangement links TRBV27 to TRBJ2-1, with 11 bases that match TRBD1. CDR3: CASSFRDRGVLYNEQFF. CDR3 coding DNA: TGTGCCAGCAGTTTCCGGGACAGGGGGGTTCTCTACAATGAGCAGTTCTTC.